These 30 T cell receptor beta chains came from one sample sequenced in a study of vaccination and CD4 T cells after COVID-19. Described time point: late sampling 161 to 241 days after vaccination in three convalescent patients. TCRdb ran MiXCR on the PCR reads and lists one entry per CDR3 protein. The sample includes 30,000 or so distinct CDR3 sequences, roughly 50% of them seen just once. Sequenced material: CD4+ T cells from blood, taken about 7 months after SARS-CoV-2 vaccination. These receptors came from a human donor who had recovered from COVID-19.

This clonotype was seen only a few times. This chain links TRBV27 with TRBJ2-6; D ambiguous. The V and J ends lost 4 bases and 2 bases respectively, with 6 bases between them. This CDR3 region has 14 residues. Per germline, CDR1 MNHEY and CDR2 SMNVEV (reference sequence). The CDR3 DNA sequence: TGTGCCAGCAGTTACTTCCCTGGGGCCAACGTCCTGACTTTC. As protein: CASSYFPGANVLTF.

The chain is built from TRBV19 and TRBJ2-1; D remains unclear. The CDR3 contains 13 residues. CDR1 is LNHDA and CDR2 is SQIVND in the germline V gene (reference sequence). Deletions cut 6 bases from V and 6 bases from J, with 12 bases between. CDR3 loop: CASSLGTSNEQFF. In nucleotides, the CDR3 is TGTGCCAGTAGCCTGGGAACTTCCAATGAGCAGTTCTTC.

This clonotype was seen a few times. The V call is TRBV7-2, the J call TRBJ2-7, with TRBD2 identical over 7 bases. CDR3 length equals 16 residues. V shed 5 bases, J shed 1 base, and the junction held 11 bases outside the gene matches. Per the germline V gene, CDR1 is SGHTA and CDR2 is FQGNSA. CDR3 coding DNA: TGTGCCAGCAGCCCCCGGCAGGGCGGGAGTTCCTACGAGCAGTACTTC. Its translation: CASSPRQGGSSYEQYF.

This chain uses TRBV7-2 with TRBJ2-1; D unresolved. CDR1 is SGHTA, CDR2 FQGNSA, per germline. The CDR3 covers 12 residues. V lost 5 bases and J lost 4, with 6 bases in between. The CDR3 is CASSPQYNEQFF. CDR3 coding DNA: TGTGCCAGCAGCCCTCAGTACAATGAGCAGTTCTTC.

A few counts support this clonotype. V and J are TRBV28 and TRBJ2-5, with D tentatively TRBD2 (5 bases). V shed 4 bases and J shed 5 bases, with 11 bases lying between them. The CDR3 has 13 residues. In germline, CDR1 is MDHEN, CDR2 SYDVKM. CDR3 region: CASSSGNGETQYF. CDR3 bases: TGTGCCAGCAGTTCCGGGAATGGGGAGACCCAGTACTTC.

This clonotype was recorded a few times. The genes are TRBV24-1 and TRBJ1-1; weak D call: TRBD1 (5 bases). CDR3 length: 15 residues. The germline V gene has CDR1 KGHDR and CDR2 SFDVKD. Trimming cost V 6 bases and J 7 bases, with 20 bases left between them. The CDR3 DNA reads TGTGCCACCAGTCGGGGTTGGGGGGAGGTAGATGAAGCTTTCTTT. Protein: CATSRGWGEVDEAFF.

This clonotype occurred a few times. CDR3 nucleotide sequence: TGCAGTGCTAGAGATCTGAACAGGGGGACTGAAGCTTTCTTT. Its protein product is CSARDLNRGTEAFF. The gene calls are TRBV20-1 and TRBJ1-1; 8 bases line up with TRBD1. In germline, CDR1 is DFQATT, CDR2 SNEGSKA (reference sequence). V was pared by 0 bases and J by 5 bases, with 5 bases of the junction left unmatched. The CDR3 spans 14 residues.

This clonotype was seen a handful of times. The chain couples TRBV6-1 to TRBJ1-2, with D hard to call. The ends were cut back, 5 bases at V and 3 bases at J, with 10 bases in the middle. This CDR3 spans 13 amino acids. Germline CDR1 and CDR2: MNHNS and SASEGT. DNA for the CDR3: TGTGCCAGCAGTCGCGGCCCAGACTATGGCTACACCTTC. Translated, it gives CASSRGPDYGYTF.

The CDR3 reads CASSYSIGTSRGTDTQYF. The CDR3 DNA reads as TGTGCCAGCAGTTACTCAATCGGGACTAGCAGGGGCACAGATACGCAGTATTTT. The chain is built from TRBV6-5 and TRBJ2-3, with 9 nucleotides matching TRBD2. The CDR3 contains 18 residues. V was pared by 0 bases and J by 1 base, with 8 bases of the junction left unmatched. Germline V gene sequence: CDR1 MNHEY, CDR2 SVGAGI.

CDR3 nucleotides: TGTGCCAGCAGTCGAAAGCCAAAAAGCTCCTACAATGAGCAGTTCTTC. Its protein is CASSRKPKSSYNEQFF. The J gene is TRBJ2-1, the V gene TRBV6-1; D remains ambiguous. V was trimmed by 5 bases and J by 0 bases, leaving 14 bases between them. CDR3 length: 16 amino acids. Germline CDR1 reads MNHNS; CDR2 reads SASEGT.

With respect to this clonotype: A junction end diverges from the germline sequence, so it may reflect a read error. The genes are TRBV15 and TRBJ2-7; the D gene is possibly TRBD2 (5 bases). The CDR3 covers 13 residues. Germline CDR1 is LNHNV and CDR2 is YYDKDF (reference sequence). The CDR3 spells CATSRVLGGEQYF. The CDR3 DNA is TGTGCCACCAGTAGAGTTCTGGGCGGGGAGCAGTACTTC.

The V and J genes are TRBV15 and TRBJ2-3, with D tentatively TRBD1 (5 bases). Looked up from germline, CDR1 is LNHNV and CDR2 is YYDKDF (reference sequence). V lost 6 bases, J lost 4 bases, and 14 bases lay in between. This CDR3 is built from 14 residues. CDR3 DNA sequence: TGTGCCACCAGGGGCGGCCCAGGGTCAGATACGCAGTATTTT. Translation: CATRGGPGSDTQYF.

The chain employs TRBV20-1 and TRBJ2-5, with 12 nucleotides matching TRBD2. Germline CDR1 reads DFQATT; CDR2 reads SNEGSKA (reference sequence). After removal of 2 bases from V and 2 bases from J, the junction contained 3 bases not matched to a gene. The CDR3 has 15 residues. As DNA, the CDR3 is TGCAGTGCTAGACGACTAGCGGGAGTTCAAGAGACCCAGTACTTC. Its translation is CSARRLAGVQETQYF.

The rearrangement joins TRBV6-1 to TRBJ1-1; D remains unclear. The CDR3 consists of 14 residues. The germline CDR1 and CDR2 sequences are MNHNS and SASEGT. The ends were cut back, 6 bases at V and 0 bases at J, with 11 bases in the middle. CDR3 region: CASSIMDLNTEAFF. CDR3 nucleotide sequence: TGTGCCAGCAGCATCATGGATCTGAACACTGAAGCTTTCTTT.

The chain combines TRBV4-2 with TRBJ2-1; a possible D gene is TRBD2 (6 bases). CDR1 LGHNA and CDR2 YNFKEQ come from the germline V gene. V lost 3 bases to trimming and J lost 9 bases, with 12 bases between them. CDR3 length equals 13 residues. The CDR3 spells CASSQGWEVEQFF. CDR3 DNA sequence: TGTGCCAGCAGCCAGGGGTGGGAGGTTGAGCAGTTCTTC.

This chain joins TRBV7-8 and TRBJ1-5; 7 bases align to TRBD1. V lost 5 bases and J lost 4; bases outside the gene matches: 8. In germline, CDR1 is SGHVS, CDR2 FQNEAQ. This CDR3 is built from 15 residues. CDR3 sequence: CASSVDRTVNQPQHF. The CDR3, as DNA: TGTGCCAGCAGCGTGGACAGGACAGTTAATCAGCCCCAGCATTTT.

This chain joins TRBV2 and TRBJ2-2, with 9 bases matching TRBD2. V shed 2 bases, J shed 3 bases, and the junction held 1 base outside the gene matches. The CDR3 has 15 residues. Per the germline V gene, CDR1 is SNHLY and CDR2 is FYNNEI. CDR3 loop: CASSELAGHTGELFF. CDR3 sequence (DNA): TGTGCCAGCAGTGAACTAGCGGGACACACCGGGGAGCTGTTTTTT.

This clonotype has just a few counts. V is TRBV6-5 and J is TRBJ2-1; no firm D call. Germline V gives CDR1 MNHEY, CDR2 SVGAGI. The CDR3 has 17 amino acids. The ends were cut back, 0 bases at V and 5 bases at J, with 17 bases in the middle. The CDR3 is CASSYSIGYPDNNEQFF. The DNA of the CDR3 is TGTGCCAGCAGTTACTCGATCGGCTACCCTGATAACAATGAGCAGTTCTTC.

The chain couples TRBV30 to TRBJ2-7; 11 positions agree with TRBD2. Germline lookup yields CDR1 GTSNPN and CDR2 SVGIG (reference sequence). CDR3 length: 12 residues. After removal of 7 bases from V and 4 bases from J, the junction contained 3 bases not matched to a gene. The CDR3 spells CALTSGAYEQYF. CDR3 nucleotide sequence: TGTGCCTTGACTAGCGGGGCTTACGAGCAGTACTTC.

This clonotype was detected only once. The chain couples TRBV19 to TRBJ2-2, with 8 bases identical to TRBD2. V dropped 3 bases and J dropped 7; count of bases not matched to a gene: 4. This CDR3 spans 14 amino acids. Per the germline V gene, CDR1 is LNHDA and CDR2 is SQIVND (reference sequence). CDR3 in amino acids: CASSIRRGDGELFF. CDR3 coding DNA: TGTGCCAGTAGTATTAGGCGGGGGGACGGGGAGCTGTTTTTT. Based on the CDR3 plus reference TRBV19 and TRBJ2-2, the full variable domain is DGGITQSPKYLFRKEGQNVTLSCEQNLNHDAMYWYRQDPGQGLRLIYYSQIVNDFQKGDIAEGYSVSREKKESFPLTVTSAQKNPTAFYLCASSIRRGDGELFFGEGSRLTVL.

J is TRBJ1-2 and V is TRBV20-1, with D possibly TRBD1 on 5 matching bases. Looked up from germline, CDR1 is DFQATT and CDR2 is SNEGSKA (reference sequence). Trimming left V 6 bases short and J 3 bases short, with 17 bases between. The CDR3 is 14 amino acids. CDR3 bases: TGCAGTGCCACCAAGGGACGAATGGACTATGGCTACACCTTC. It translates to CSATKGRMDYGYTF.

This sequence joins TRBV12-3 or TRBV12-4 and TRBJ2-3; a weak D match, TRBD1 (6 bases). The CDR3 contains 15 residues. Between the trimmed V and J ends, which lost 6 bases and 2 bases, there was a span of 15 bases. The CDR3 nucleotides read TGTGCCAGCAGCCGACTTCAGGGGCACACAGATACGCAGTATTTT. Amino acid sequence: CASSRLQGHTDTQYF.

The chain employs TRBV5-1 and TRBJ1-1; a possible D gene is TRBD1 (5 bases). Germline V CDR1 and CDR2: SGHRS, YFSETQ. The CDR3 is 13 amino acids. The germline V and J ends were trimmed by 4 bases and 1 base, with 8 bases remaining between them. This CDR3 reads CASSPTANTEAFF. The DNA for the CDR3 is TGCGCCAGCAGCCCGACAGCGAACACTGAAGCTTTCTTT.

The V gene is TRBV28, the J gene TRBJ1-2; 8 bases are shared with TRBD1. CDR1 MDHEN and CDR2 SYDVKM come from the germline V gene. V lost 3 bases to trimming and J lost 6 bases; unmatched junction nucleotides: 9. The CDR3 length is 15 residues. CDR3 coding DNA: TGTGCCAGCAGTTTCTCAGGGGGCGCGTCGCATGGCTACACCTTC. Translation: CASSFSGGASHGYTF.

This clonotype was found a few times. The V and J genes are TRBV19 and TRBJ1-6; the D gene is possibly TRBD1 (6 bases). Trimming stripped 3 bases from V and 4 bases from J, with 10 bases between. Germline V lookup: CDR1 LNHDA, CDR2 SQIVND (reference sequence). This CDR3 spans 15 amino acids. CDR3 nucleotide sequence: TGTGCCAGTAGTATGTCTGGACAGTATAATTCACCCCTCCACTTT. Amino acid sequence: CASSMSGQYNSPLHF.

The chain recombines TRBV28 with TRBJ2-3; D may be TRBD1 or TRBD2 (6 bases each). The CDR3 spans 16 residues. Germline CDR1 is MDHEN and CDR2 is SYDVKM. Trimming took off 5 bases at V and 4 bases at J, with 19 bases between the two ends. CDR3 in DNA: TGTGCCAGCAGTCCTTGGGGGCGGGAAGAGGCAGATACGCAGTATTTT. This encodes CASSPWGREEADTQYF.

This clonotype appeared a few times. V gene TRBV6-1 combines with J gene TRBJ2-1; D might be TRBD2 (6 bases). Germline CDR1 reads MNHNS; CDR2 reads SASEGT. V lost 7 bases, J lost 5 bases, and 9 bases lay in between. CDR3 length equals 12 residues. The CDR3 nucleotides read TGTGCCAGCAAGGAGGGTGACAATGAGCAGTTCTTC. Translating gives CASKEGDNEQFF.

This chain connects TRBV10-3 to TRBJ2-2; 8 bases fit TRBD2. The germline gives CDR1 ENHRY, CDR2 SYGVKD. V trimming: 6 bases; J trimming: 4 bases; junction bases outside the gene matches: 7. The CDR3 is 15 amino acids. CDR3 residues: CAIRERESSTGELFF. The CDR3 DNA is TGTGCCATCAGAGAGCGGGAGTCATCCACCGGGGAGCTGTTTTTT.

CDR3 protein: CASSYGRRFQPQHF. The CDR3 DNA is TGTGCCAGCAGTTACGGTCGCAGGTTCCAGCCCCAGCATTTT. The rearrangement uses TRBV6-2 or TRBV6-3 and TRBJ1-5; D unresolved. V dropped 2 bases and J dropped 7 bases, with 12 bases sitting between them. Germline loops: CDR1 MNHEY, CDR2 SVGEGT. The CDR3 consists of 14 residues.

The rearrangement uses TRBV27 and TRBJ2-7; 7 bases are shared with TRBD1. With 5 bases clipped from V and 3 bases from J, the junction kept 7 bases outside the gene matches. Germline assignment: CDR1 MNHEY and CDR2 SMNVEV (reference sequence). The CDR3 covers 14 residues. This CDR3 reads CASSPRDRNYEQYF. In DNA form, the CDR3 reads TGTGCCAGCAGTCCCCGGGACAGAAACTACGAGCAGTACTTC.